This T cell receptor (beta chain) was obtained from a study of breast tumors, draining lymph nodes, adjacent tissues. The study's findings and limits: Most tumor T cells seemingly derive from lymph node, then expand in tumor.

Axillary draining lymph nodes of breast cancer patients supplied the node samples. This CDR3 is 14 amino acids long. V shed 8 bases and J 5 bases; nucleotides not matched to a gene: 6. Germline CDR1 reads ENHRY; CDR2 reads SYGVKD. TCRdb redid the calling of the multiplex PCR reads with MiXCR, one entry per CDR3 protein. The sample lists roughly 120,000 distinct CDR3 sequences, 20% occurring once. Many counts were recorded for this clonotype. The antigen is undetermined. The sample taken for sequencing was axillary lymph node tissue. This chain links TRBV10-3 with TRBJ1-2; 12 bases are a match to TRBD1. This clonotype was sampled from a female donor with breast cancer. Some clones in this sample may be carry-over from other donors' samples. The CDR3 spells CAIGGQGAVYGYTF. The CDR3 DNA reads as TGTGCCATCGGGGGACAGGGGGCAGTGTATGGCTACACCTTC.